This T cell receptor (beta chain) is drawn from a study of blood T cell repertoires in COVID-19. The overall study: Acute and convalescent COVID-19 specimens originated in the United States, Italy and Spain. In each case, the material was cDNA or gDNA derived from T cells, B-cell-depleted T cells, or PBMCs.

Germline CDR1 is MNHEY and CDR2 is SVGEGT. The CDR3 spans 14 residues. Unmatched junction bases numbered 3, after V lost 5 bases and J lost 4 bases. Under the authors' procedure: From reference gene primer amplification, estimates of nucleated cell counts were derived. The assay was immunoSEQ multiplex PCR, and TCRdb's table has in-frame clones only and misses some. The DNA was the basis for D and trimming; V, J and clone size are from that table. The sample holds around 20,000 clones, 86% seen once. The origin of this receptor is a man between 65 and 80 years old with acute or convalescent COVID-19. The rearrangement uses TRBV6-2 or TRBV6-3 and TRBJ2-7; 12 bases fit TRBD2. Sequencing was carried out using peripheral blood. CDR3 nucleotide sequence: TGTGCCAGCAGTGAGACTAGCGGGAGATACGAGCAGTACTTC. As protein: CASSETSGRYEQYF.